One sample yielded the 5 T cell receptor beta chains listed below, sequenced in a study of shared clonotypes between healthy human individuals (TCRdb year 2020). Library construction relied on the immunoSEQ multiplex PCR assay. TCRdb took over this immuneACCESS table, retaining in-frame rearrangements with V and J assigned. Such tables are incomplete; in checked studies, under half of the missing clones stem from an unresolved V gene, and the remainder is unexplained. The sample table lists over 2 million clones, less than 95% of them with a count of one. Approximately 0.41% of the sample is taken by the ten largest. Material: naive CD4+ T cells from PBMCs. The sample's cell subset or site, from its label and the paper: CD45RA+ positively selected. These receptors all come from a man aged 18 to 35 in good health. Some clones in this sample may be carry-over from other donors' samples.

The rearrangement links TRBV19 to TRBJ2-2, with 8 bases matching TRBD2. This CDR3 contains 16 residues. Per germline, CDR1 LNHDA and CDR2 SQIVND (reference sequence). V shed 6 bases and J 1 base; nucleotides not matched to a gene: 7. In DNA, the CDR3 is TGTGCCAGTAGGATAACTAGCGGAGGGAACACCGGGGAGCTGTTTTTT. Protein sequence: CASRITSGGNTGELFF.

This rearrangement joins TRBV6-1 to TRBJ2-1, with 11 bases matching TRBD1. CDR1 and CDR2 from the germline V gene are MNHNS and SASEGT. V lost 4 bases, J lost 5 bases, and 7 bases stayed unmatched. There are 16 residues in the CDR3. The CDR3 DNA is TGTGCCAGCAGTGCACCGGGACAGGGGGTCAACAATGAGCAGTTCTTC. Its protein product is CASSAPGQGVNNEQFF.

The genes are TRBV5-1 and TRBJ2-7; TRBD2 aligns across 10 bases. The CDR3 contains 14 residues. Trimming cost V 5 bases and J 3 bases; bases outside gene matches: 5. In germline, CDR1 is SGHRS, CDR2 YFSETQ. CDR3 sequence: CASRDSSGSYEQYF. The CDR3 region has the DNA TGCGCCAGCAGGGACTCTAGCGGGAGCTACGAGCAGTACTTC.

As regards this clone: The sample carries other DNA sequences with the same CDR3. The rearrangement uses TRBV5-1 and TRBJ2-3; D is perhaps TRBD2 (5 bases). The germline gives CDR1 SGHRS, CDR2 YFSETQ. Trimming removed 0 bases at V and 6 bases at J, with 8 bases between. CDR3 length: 13 amino acids. Here the CDR3 DNA reads TGCGCCAGCAGCTTGGGAGGGTGGGATACGCAGTATTTT. This translates into CASSLGGWDTQYF.

This clone was seen more than once but under ten times. The gene calls are TRBV27 and TRBJ1-5; D might be TRBD1 (5 bases). The CDR3 length is 13 residues. Germline CDR1 is MNHEY and CDR2 is SMNVEV (reference sequence). Trimming removed 6 bases from V and 5 bases from J, with 11 bases in between. DNA for the CDR3: TGTGCCAGCAGACCGGGGCGAGATCAGCCCCAGCATTTT. Its translation is CASRPGRDQPQHF.